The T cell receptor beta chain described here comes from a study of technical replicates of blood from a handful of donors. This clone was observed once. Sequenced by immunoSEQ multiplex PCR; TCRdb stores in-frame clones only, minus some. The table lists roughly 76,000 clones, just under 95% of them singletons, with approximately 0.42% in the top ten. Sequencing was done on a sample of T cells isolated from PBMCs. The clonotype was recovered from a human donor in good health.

CDR3 DNA sequence: TGTGCCAGCAGCTTAGAGACTAGCGGGAGAGTAAAGACCCAGTACTTC. Its translation is CASSLETSGRVKTQYF. The V gene is TRBV7-2, the J gene TRBJ2-5, with 12 bases matching TRBD2. CDR3 length equals 16 residues. With V trimmed by 1 base and J by 6 bases, 6 bases remained unmatched. Germline V gives CDR1 SGHTA, CDR2 FQGNSA.